What follows are 27 T cell receptor beta chains derived from one specimen sequenced in a study of molecular identifiers for immune sequencing clone quantification. Each CDR3 protein is one row after TCRdb ran MiXCR on the PCR reads. The data show 460,000 or so distinct CDR3 sequences, 20% to 25% seen once. The source material was naive CD8+ T cells from blood, with Jurkat cell RNA spiked in. Subset reported: FACS-sorted CD8+CD4-CCR7+CD45RA+ naive T cells. The source of these receptors is a human donor in good health. Some libraries in this study had Jurkat cell RNA spiked in.

This clonotype appeared many times. This sequence joins TRBV10-3 and TRBJ2-3; no definite D call. This CDR3 is 12 amino acids long. Germline CDR1 ENHRY, CDR2 SYGVKD. Trimming removed 4 bases at V and 6 bases at J, with 8 bases between. CDR3 in amino acids: CAISGARDTQYF. The DNA for the CDR3 is TGTGCCATCAGTGGGGCCCGGGATACGCAGTATTTT.

J is TRBJ2-2 and V is TRBV20-1, with 7 nucleotides matching TRBD2. The CDR3 is 13 amino acids. The V segment lost 8 bases and the J segment 0 bases; nucleotides outside the gene matches: 3. CDR1 is DFQATT and CDR2 is SNEGSKA in the germline V gene (reference sequence). CDR3 in amino acids: CSWGRANTGELFF. The CDR3 region has the DNA TGCAGTTGGGGGAGGGCGAACACCGGGGAGCTGTTTTTT.

This clonotype came up once. The CDR3 does not close with the conserved phenylalanine or tryptophan, likely indicating a read error. V and J are TRBV7-9 and TRBJ2-1; D possibly matches TRBD1 or TRBD2 (5 bases each). V lost 4 bases, J lost 8 bases, and 9 bases lay in between. Per germline, CDR1 SEHNR and CDR2 FQNEAQ (reference sequence). This CDR3 region has 12 residues. The CDR3 DNA reads TGTGCCAGCAGCTGGGGGTTCGATGAGCAGTTCCTC. This translates into CASSWGFDEQFL.

The chain combines TRBV4-3 with TRBJ2-7, with D possibly TRBD2 on 5 matching bases. This CDR3 comprises 15 residues. Between the trimmed V and J ends, which lost 1 base and 3 bases, there was a span of 13 bases. The germline V gene encodes CDR1 LGHNA and CDR2 YSLEER. The DNA of the CDR3 is TGCGCCAGCAGCCAAGTGGGAGACGGAAACTACGAGCAGTACTTC. This codes for CASSQVGDGNYEQYF.

This clonotype was detected many times. The chain has TRBV6-1 and TRBJ1-2; 7 nucleotides match TRBD1. Germline V gene lookup returns CDR1 MNHNS and CDR2 SASEGT. This CDR3 region has 13 residues. V gave up 6 bases and J gave up 4 bases; unmatched junction bases: 5. Written as DNA, the CDR3 is TGTGCCAGCAGGGGGGACAGTCTCTATGGCTACACCTTC. This translates into CASRGDSLYGYTF.

V usage is TRBV6-1 and J usage is TRBJ1-1; a possible D gene is TRBD1 (5 bases). The V end was cut by 4 bases, the J end by 4 bases, with 13 bases between. Germline V gene sequence: CDR1 MNHNS, CDR2 SASEGT. The CDR3 sequence is 14 residues long. The DNA of the CDR3 is TGTGCCAGCAGTGTAACGAAGGGGACCACTGAAGCTTTCTTT. Residues: CASSVTKGTTEAFF.

The rearrangement uses TRBV6-2 or TRBV6-3 and TRBJ2-5, with D hard to call. Germline CDR1 MNHEY, CDR2 SVGEGT. The CDR3 totals 16 residues. Trimming took 2 bases from V and 1 from J, leaving 14 bases between them. The CDR3, as DNA: TGTGCCAGCAGTTACCCTTGGGTTGGGGTCCAAGAGACCCAGTACTTC. This sequence encodes CASSYPWVGVQETQYF.

This clonotype occurred once. This chain uses TRBV12-3 or TRBV12-4 with TRBJ2-2; no definite D call. V was pared by 8 bases and J by 0 bases, with 25 bases between. The CDR3 contains 19 residues. CDR3 amino acids: CASGTPLAPREPNTGELFF. In DNA form, the CDR3 reads TGTGCCAGCGGTACCCCCCTGGCACCGAGAGAACCGAACACCGGGGAGCTGTTTTTT.

This clonotype turned up a few times. V and J are TRBV9 and TRBJ2-3, with TRBD2 identical over 7 bases. Losses at the gene ends were 5 bases for V and 6 bases for J; bases not matched to a gene: 15. CDR3 length: 16 amino acids. Per germline, CDR1 SGDLS and CDR2 YYNGEE. CDR3 in DNA: TGTGCCAGCAGTTTGTCGGGCGGGAGTTTATCGGATACGCAGTATTTT. The encoded protein is CASSLSGGSLSDTQYF.

With regard to this clonotype: At one end the junction does not follow the germline gene, possibly because of a read error. The J gene is TRBJ1-1, the V gene TRBV7-8; the match to TRBD1 covers 8 bases. Germline CDR1 and CDR2: SGHVS and FQNEAQ. This CDR3 spans 14 amino acids. This CDR3 is CVSRRYRGEPEAFF. The CDR3, as DNA: TGTGTCAGCAGGCGTTACAGGGGGGAGCCTGAAGCTTTCTTT.

Remarks on this clonotype: This sequence may be a read error, since a much larger clone differs from it by one base. The gene calls are TRBV2 and TRBJ2-5, with 9 bases aligning to TRBD2. Germline V gene data show CDR1 as SNHLY and CDR2 as FYNNEI. The CDR3 is 18 amino acids. J gave up 2 bases and V 3 bases, and 13 bases lay outside the gene matches. CDR3 protein: CASSEKVAASGAQETQYF. The CDR3 DNA sequence: TGTGCCAGCAGTGAGAAGGTCGCGGCTAGCGGGGCGCAAGAGACCCAGTACTTC.

In its sample, this clonotype was seen many times. The chain carries TRBV29-1 and TRBJ1-1; D is undetermined. The ends were cut back, 7 bases at V and 7 bases at J, with 10 bases in the middle. This CDR3 has 10 amino acids. Germline loops: CDR1 SQVTM, CDR2 ANQGSEA. CDR3 residues: CSALQVEAFF. CDR3 DNA sequence: TGCAGCGCCCTACAAGTTGAAGCTTTCTTT.

This chain uses TRBV3-1 with TRBJ1-2; D is unresolved. This CDR3 has 15 amino acids. Germline V gene data show CDR1 as LGHDT and CDR2 as YNNKEL (reference sequence). V was cut by 1 base and J by 5 bases, with 14 bases left in between. The CDR3 sequence: CASSQGRQGSYGYTF. In DNA, the CDR3 is TGTGCCAGCAGCCAAGGGCGGCAAGGCTCATATGGCTACACCTTC.

This clonotype occurred a few times. This chain joins TRBV4-1 and TRBJ2-7; D perhaps matches TRBD1 (5 bases). Germline CDR1 is MGHRA and CDR2 is YSYEKL. The V and J ends lost 6 bases and 2 bases respectively, with 17 bases between them. The CDR3 contains 15 residues. CDR3 DNA: TGCGCCAGCAGACTACGACAGTTCCCAGCCTACGAGCAGTACTTC. Translated: CASRLRQFPAYEQYF.

This clonotype was found many times. V gene TRBV13 combines with J gene TRBJ2-7, with D possibly being TRBD1 (6 bases). V was pared by 1 base and J by 6 bases, with 7 bases between. This CDR3 is 12 amino acids long. Germline V gene lookup returns CDR1 PRHDT and CDR2 FYEKMQ (reference sequence). As DNA, the CDR3 is TGTGCCAGCAGCTTAGACAGGGTCGAGCAGTACTTC. Protein sequence: CASSLDRVEQYF. The whole variable domain, remainder taken from reference TRBV13 and TRBJ2-7, is AAGVIQSPRHLIKEKRETATLKCYPIPRHDTVYWYQQGPGQDPQFLISFYEKMQSDKGSIPDRFSAQQFSDYHSELNMSSLELGDSALYFCASSLDRVEQYFGPGTRLTVT.

The gene calls are TRBV16 and TRBJ2-7, with 8 bases lining up with TRBD1. From germline, CDR1 is KGHSY and CDR2 FQNENV. V shed 2 bases and J 3 bases; nucleotides not matched to a gene: 6. The CDR3 extends over 15 amino acids. The CDR3 region has the DNA TGTGCCAGCAGCCAAAGACAGGGGTCACGCTACGAGCAGTACTTC. This sequence encodes CASSQRQGSRYEQYF.

This clonotype was counted only a few times. The J gene is TRBJ2-5, the V gene TRBV11-2, with D tentatively TRBD1 (5 bases). This CDR3 comprises 14 residues. Germline CDR1 and CDR2: SGHAT and FQNNGV. Trimming stripped 5 bases from V and 2 bases from J, with 12 bases between. The CDR3 DNA is TGTGCCAGCAGCAAAGGGGCAGGACAAGAGACCCAGTACTTC. This translates into CASSKGAGQETQYF.

The chain recombines TRBV4-3 with TRBJ2-7, with D possibly being TRBD1 (5 bases). The CDR3 sequence is 15 residues long. CDR1 is LGHNA and CDR2 is YSLEER in the germline V gene. Trimming shortened V by 3 bases and J by 0 bases, and 12 bases separated the two germline ends. The CDR3 region is CASSHETAPSYEQYF. The CDR3, as DNA: TGCGCCAGCAGCCACGAGACAGCTCCCTCCTACGAGCAGTACTTC.

This clonotype was recorded at least ten times. The rearrangement joins TRBV28 to TRBJ2-3; 10 bases are shared with TRBD2. This CDR3 region has 16 residues. Germline assignment: CDR1 MDHEN and CDR2 SYDVKM. Trimming took 4 bases from V and 0 from J; bases not matched to a gene: 4. The CDR3 spells CASSYPTSGSTDTQYF. The CDR3 nucleotides read TGTGCCAGCAGTTACCCGACTAGCGGGAGCACAGATACGCAGTATTTT.

Remarks on this clonotype: An end of the junction differs from the germline gene, which may be a read error. This sequence joins TRBV4-1 and TRBJ2-2, with 11 nucleotides matching TRBD1. Germline values: CDR1 MGHRA, CDR2 YSYEKL. The CDR3 is made up of 18 amino acids. The DNA of the CDR3 is TGCGCCAGCAGCTCCAAGCCCGGGACAGGGGGGAACACCGGGGAGCTGTCTTTT. Amino acids: CASSSKPGTGGNTGELSF.

This clonotype was observed a handful of times. The chain employs TRBV9 and TRBJ2-7; TRBD2 aligns across 9 bases. The CDR3 totals 15 residues. The germline CDR1 and CDR2 sequences are SGDLS and YYNGEE. The ends lost 0 bases at V and 2 bases at J; junction bases unmatched: 3. The CDR3 DNA follows: TGTGCCAGCAGCGTAGGGTCTAGCGGGGCCTACGAGCAGTACTTC. Its translation: CASSVGSSGAYEQYF.

The chain recombines TRBV10-3 with TRBJ2-3; possible D gene TRBD2, 6 bases. Trimming removed 3 bases from V and 2 bases from J, with 12 bases in between. The CDR3 has 15 amino acids. In germline, CDR1 is ENHRY, CDR2 SYGVKD. The CDR3 here is CAISDGGLVTDTQYF. In DNA form, the CDR3 reads TGTGCCATCAGTGACGGGGGTCTTGTCACAGATACGCAGTATTTT.

The V gene is TRBV10-3, the J gene TRBJ1-1; 11 positions match TRBD1. Germline V gene lookup returns CDR1 ENHRY and CDR2 SYGVKD. Trimming at V came to 2 bases and at J to 6 bases, leaving 11 bases not matched to a gene. CDR3 length equals 17 residues. Written as DNA, the CDR3 is TGTGCCATCAGTGAGGCCGGGACAGGGGGTCCCGGCGCTGAAGCTTTCTTT. Translated, it gives CAISEAGTGGPGAEAFF.

This clonotype was seen at least ten times. The chain carries TRBV4-1 and TRBJ1-5, with TRBD1 identical over 8 bases. Germline loops: CDR1 MGHRA, CDR2 YSYEKL. The V and J ends lost 3 bases and 5 bases, in that order; junction bases with no gene match: 6. The CDR3 is 15 residues long. The CDR3 spells CASSQPGQGDQPQHF. CDR3 nucleotides: TGCGCCAGCAGCCAGCCCGGACAGGGAGATCAGCCCCAGCATTTT.

Notes on this clonotype: One junction end disagrees with the germline gene, perhaps due to a read error. The chain couples TRBV4-3 to TRBJ2-1, with D possibly TRBD1 on 5 matching bases. The CDR3 has 14 residues. CDR1 LGHNA and CDR2 YSLEER come from the germline V gene. CDR3 nucleotides: TGCGCCAGCAGCTCCCGGGCCCAGGGCAATAAGCAGTTCTTC. Encoded protein: CASSSRAQGNKQFF.

This clonotype was observed at least ten times. This sequence joins TRBV5-4 and TRBJ2-2, with D maybe TRBD1 (6 bases). The CDR3 runs to 16 residues. Between the trimmed V and J ends, which lost 4 bases and 0 bases, there was a span of 13 bases. CDR1 is SGHNT and CDR2 is YYREEE in the germline V gene (reference sequence). DNA for the CDR3: TGTGCCAGCAGCCCTCTACAGGGTCCGAACACCGGGGAGCTGTTTTTT. It encodes CASSPLQGPNTGELFF.

This clonotype has just a few counts. The chain couples TRBV24-1 to TRBJ1-5; the D gene is possibly TRBD1 (5 bases). Germline V CDR1 and CDR2: KGHDR, SFDVKD. The V gene lost 7 bases and the J gene lost 6 bases, with 12 bases spanning the gap. The CDR3 contains 13 residues. The chain's CDR3 is CATRGRGSQPQHF. The DNA of the CDR3 is TGTGCCACCAGAGGTCGGGGGTCTCAGCCCCAGCATTTT.